This T cell receptor beta chain originates from a study of siplizumab effects on memory and regulatory T cells. Study-wide results and caveats: Among sequences traceable to unstimulated CD4+ memory cells, alloreactive ones were significantly reduced by siplizumab. The apparent diversity of naive T cells exceeded that of memory cells, and naive T cells seemed to make a major contribution to the alloresponse.

This table comes from immunoSEQ multiplex PCR, and its TCRdb copy is limited to in-frame clones, with some not included. The table shows around 110,000 clones, with around 94% occurring only once. The trim removed 7 bases at V and 5 bases at J, leaving 8 bases unmatched. Germline V gene lookup returns CDR1 MGHRA and CDR2 YSYEKL. This CDR3 has 15 residues. As to this clone: Its antigen remains unidentified.

This chain links TRBV4-1 with TRBJ2-1, with 10 bases aligning to TRBD2. The receptor's source is a human donor in good health. Sequencing was performed on non-Treg CD4+ T cells sorted from blood. Here the CDR3 DNA reads TGCGCCAGCACTCGAGCGGGAGGGCCCGACAATGAGCAGTTCTTC. It translates to CASTRAGGPDNEQFF.